A single sample is the source of the 20 T cell receptor beta chains below, sequenced in a study of T cells in Graves' hyperthyroidism and ophthalmopathy (dated by TCRdb to between 2018 and 2021). The method was multiplex PCR. TCRdb shows the sequencer as Illumina HiSeq 2000. The TCR beta CDR3 regions were amplified from the RNA transcripts. The first round of RT-PCR for the TCR CDR3 was performed with the HTBI primer set and the Qiagen OneStep RT-PCR kit. The raw public reads went through TCRdb reprocessing: fastp at Q25, MiXCR clone calling, in-frame beta chains kept. Each CDR3 protein appears once, grouped with its most common genes and DNA. Present in this sample are 500,000 to 650,000 distinct CDR3 sequences, about 46% of which were seen just once. In total, the top ten clones hold 35% to 50% of the sample. The material sequenced was peripheral blood or thyroid tissue (not recorded which). The receptors here all came from an adult woman with Graves' disease, either hyperthyroidism or ophthalmopathy (not recorded which).

V is TRBV29-1 and J is TRBJ1-4; D is unclear. This CDR3 contains 13 residues. Per the germline V gene, CDR1 is SQVTM and CDR2 is ANQGSEA. Trimming removed 6 bases at V and 10 bases at J, with 18 bases between. The CDR3 DNA is TGCAGCGTCCGGACCTCCCAAAAAAGAAAACTGTTTTTT. Amino acid sequence: CSVRTSQKRKLFF.

This clonotype was observed a handful of times. It may be a read error: a sequence one base away is much more abundant. V and J are TRBV9 and TRBJ1-5; D is ambiguous. Germline loops: CDR1 SGDLS, CDR2 YYNGEE. This CDR3 contains 16 residues. CDR3 residues: CASSEALTASNQPQRF. The DNA for the CDR3 is TGTGCCAGCAGTGAAGCGCTAACCGCCAGCAATCAGCCCCAGCGTTTT.

About this clonotype itself: An end of the junction does not agree with germline; a read error may underlie this. This chain uses TRBV7-2 with TRBJ1-2; TRBD1 might be the D (5 bases). Germline V gives CDR1 SGHTA, CDR2 FQGNSA. This CDR3 has 14 residues. CDR3 in amino acids: CASSPKSGAGGPNF. CDR3 coding DNA: TGTGCCAGCAGCCCCAAGTCCGGGGCGGGCGGGCCTAACTTC. Full variable domain (missing parts from reference TRBV7-2 and TRBJ1-2): GAGVSQSPSNKVTEKGKDVELRCDPISGHTALYWYRQSLGQGLEFLIYFQGNSAPDKSGLPSDRFSAERTGGSVSTLTIQRTQQEDSAVYLCASSPKSGAGGPNFGSGTRLTVV.

This clonotype was picked up one time. A much larger clone sits a single nucleotide away, making a read error possible. The V and J genes are TRBV20-1 and TRBJ1-1; no firm D call. Looked up from germline, CDR1 is DFQATT and CDR2 is SNEGSKA (reference sequence). The CDR3 extends over 14 amino acids. CDR3 in amino acids: CSDREPRTNTEAFF. DNA of the CDR3: TGCAGTGATAGAGAACCTAGGACGAACACTGAAGCTTTCTTT.

This clonotype showed up many times. The chain has TRBV19 and TRBJ2-5, with 10 nucleotides matching TRBD2. The length of the CDR3 is 17 residues. The V gene's germline CDR1 is LNHDA and CDR2 SQIVND (reference sequence). The junction had 11 bases not matched to a gene; V was cut back by 3 bases and J by 4 bases. CDR3 protein: CASSMSGTSVLGETQYF. The CDR3 bases are TGTGCCAGTAGTATGTCTGGGACTAGCGTACTTGGAGAGACCCAGTACTTC.

The V and J genes are TRBV29-1 and TRBJ2-7; either TRBD1 or TRBD2 may supply D (5 bases each). Germline V CDR1 and CDR2: SQVTM, ANQGSEA. This CDR3 contains 17 residues. V was cut by 5 bases and J by 0 bases, with 23 bases left in between. The CDR3 region has the DNA TGCAGCGTTACGTGGGATGGACGGGGCAACCTCTCCTACGAGCAGTACTTC. Protein: CSVTWDGRGNLSYEQYF.

CDR3 nucleotide sequence: TGTGCCAGCAGCTTAGAACAGGGCTCTAACTATGGCTACACCTTC. Its protein product is CASSLEQGSNYGYTF. The V gene is TRBV7-6, the J gene TRBJ1-2; perhaps TRBD1 as D (6 bases). CDR1 SGHVS and CDR2 FNYEAQ come from the germline V gene. CDR3 length equals 15 residues. Trimming pared 1 base from V and 0 bases from J, leaving 9 bases between.

The chain employs TRBV29-1 and TRBJ1-5; 9 positions match TRBD1. Per the germline V gene, CDR1 is SQVTM and CDR2 is ANQGSEA. V dropped 6 bases and J dropped 6; count of bases not matched to a gene: 9. The CDR3 loop spans 14 amino acids. CDR3 nucleotides: TGCAGCGTGGTCCGGGACAGGGTTAGTCAGCCCCAGCATTTT. It translates to CSVVRDRVSQPQHF.

The chain employs TRBV19 and TRBJ2-7; D remains ambiguous. The CDR3 has 15 amino acids. Germline V gene data show CDR1 as LNHDA and CDR2 as SQIVND (reference sequence). Trimming took off 1 base at V and 6 bases at J, with 16 bases between the two ends. The CDR3 nucleotides read TGTGCCAGTAGTATAGTTCAAGGTGTAGACGTCGAGCAGTACTTC. Protein sequence: CASSIVQGVDVEQYF. Combining the CDR3 with reference TRBV19 and TRBJ2-7 gives the whole variable domain DGGITQSPKYLFRKEGQNVTLSCEQNLNHDAMYWYRQDPGQGLRLIYYSQIVNDFQKGDIAEGYSVSREKKESFPLTVTSAQKNPTAFYLCASSIVQGVDVEQYFGPGTRLTVT.

V is TRBV6-5 and J is TRBJ1-2, with unresolved D. Deletions cut 4 bases from V and 4 bases from J, with 13 bases between. The germline gives CDR1 MNHEY, CDR2 SVGAGI. The CDR3 length is 14 residues. The CDR3 nucleotides read TGTGCCAGCAGTTCGACTGGCCTTTCCTATGGCTACACCTTC. The encoded protein is CASSSTGLSYGYTF.

This clonotype was seen repeatedly, ten times or more. The chain combines TRBV7-2 with TRBJ1-1; 7 positions match TRBD1. CDR1 and CDR2 from the germline V gene are SGHTA and FQGNSA. V shed 6 bases and J 4 bases; nucleotides not matched to a gene: 8. This CDR3 spans 14 amino acids. Written as DNA, the CDR3 is TGTGCCAGCAGTCCCGGACAGGTAGTCACTGAAGCTTTCTTT. It is translated as CASSPGQVVTEAFF.

The chain employs TRBV10-3 and TRBJ1-3; D unresolved. The CDR3 is made up of 15 amino acids. The V gene's germline CDR1 is ENHRY and CDR2 SYGVKD. Trimming left V 2 bases short and J 4 bases short, with 12 bases between. The CDR3: CAISEAGFQGNTIYF. CDR3 nucleotides: TGTGCCATCAGTGAGGCGGGGTTCCAGGGAAACACCATATATTTT.

This clonotype has only a few counts. The J gene is TRBJ2-6, the V gene TRBV24-1; D gene ambiguous. The CDR3 is made up of 19 amino acids. V lost 0 bases, J lost 3 bases, and 17 bases lay in between. Germline CDR1 KGHDR, CDR2 SFDVKD. CDR3 coding DNA: TGTGCCACCAGTGATTTGGGTGGCTCAAGAGCTCTTGGGGCCAACGTCCTGACTTTC. This translates into CATSDLGGSRALGANVLTF.

The J gene is TRBJ1-2, the V gene TRBV12-3 or TRBV12-4; 7 bases align to TRBD1. The junction had 6 bases not matched to a gene; V was cut back by 6 bases and J by 8 bases. CDR3 length: 12 residues. Here the CDR3 reads CASRQTGFGYTF. Here the CDR3 DNA reads TGTGCCAGCAGGCAGACAGGGTTCGGCTACACCTTC.

The table lists this clonotype with a few counts. The J gene is TRBJ2-2, the V gene TRBV2; D gene unclear. This CDR3 contains 12 residues. Trimming stripped 8 bases from V and 8 bases from J, with 12 bases between. Per germline, CDR1 SNHLY and CDR2 FYNNEI. The CDR3 protein is CASQWSIGELFF. The CDR3 nucleotides read TGTGCCAGCCAGTGGAGTATAGGGGAGCTGTTTTTT.

This clonotype was recorded at least ten times. V and J are TRBV29-1 and TRBJ2-3; D is perhaps TRBD1 or TRBD2 (5 bases each). Germline values: CDR1 SQVTM, CDR2 ANQGSEA. Trimming pared 4 bases from V and 2 bases from J, leaving 7 bases between. CDR3 length equals 12 residues. The CDR3 DNA sequence: TGCAGCGTTGGGGGGACCACAGATACGCAGTATTTT. Encoded protein: CSVGGTTDTQYF.

This chain links TRBV15 with TRBJ1-4; D remains ambiguous. CDR3 length equals 15 residues. V was cut by 1 base and J by 8 bases, with 14 bases left in between. Germline CDR1 and CDR2: LNHNV and YYDKDF (reference sequence). The CDR3 region is CATSRGWRREEKLFF. The CDR3 DNA reads TGTGCCACCAGCAGAGGCTGGCGGCGGGAAGAAAAACTGTTTTTT.

The chain carries TRBV11-2 and TRBJ1-2, with D possibly being TRBD1 (6 bases). V was trimmed by 5 bases and J by 2 bases, leaving 9 bases between them. CDR3 length: 13 amino acids. CDR1 SGHAT and CDR2 FQNNGV come from the germline V gene. The CDR3 protein is CASSRDMNYGYTF. The CDR3 DNA follows: TGTGCCAGCAGCCGGGACATGAACTATGGCTACACCTTC.

This clonotype was counted at least ten times. The chain couples TRBV25-1 to TRBJ1-1; D is ambiguous. Deletions cut 4 bases from V and 0 bases from J, with 6 bases between. This CDR3 spans 13 amino acids. Germline V CDR1 and CDR2: MGHDK, SYGVNS. In nucleotides, the CDR3 is TGTGCCAGCAGTGGGGTCATGAACACTGAAGCTTTCTTT. Translating gives CASSGVMNTEAFF.

For this clonotype: The germline gene is not matched at one end of the junction; a read error may be the cause. This sequence joins TRBV7-6 and TRBJ1-1; perhaps TRBD1 as D (5 bases). Germline assignment: CDR1 SGHVS and CDR2 FNYEAQ. CDR3 length: 15 residues. The CDR3 spells CSSSLAEGVTAEAFF. In DNA form, the CDR3 reads TGTTCCAGCAGCTTAGCGGAAGGGGTTACGGCTGAAGCTTTCTTT. Full variable domain (outside the CDR3, taken from reference TRBV7-6 and TRBJ1-1): GAGVSQSPRYKVTKRGQDVALRCDPISGHVSLYWYRQALGQGPEFLTYFNYEAQQDKSGLPNDRFSAERPEGSISTLTIQRTEQRDSAMYRCSSSLAEGVTAEAFFGQGTRLTVV.